Below, 29 T cell receptor beta chains from the same sample are listed, as sequenced in a study of blood T cell repertoires in COVID-19. Data came from immunoSEQ multiplex PCR; TCRdb stores just in-frame clones and leaves some out. The table shows just over 300,000 clones, with over 85% occurring only once. The sequencing input was peripheral blood. The receptors were sampled from a woman in her 30s with COVID-19, enrolled during active disease.

V is TRBV11-2 and J is TRBJ2-4; 11 bases agree with TRBD1. V lost 1 base, J lost 8 bases, and 7 bases stayed unmatched. The germline CDR1 and CDR2 sequences are SGHAT and FQNNGV. There are 16 residues in the CDR3. The CDR3 bases are TGTGCCAGCAGCTTAGGGACAGGGGGCCGGTCAGACATTCAGTACTTC. Translation gives CASSLGTGGRSDIQYF.

The chain uses TRBV14 and TRBJ1-2, with D possibly matching TRBD1 (5 bases). Trimming took 2 bases from V and 4 from J, leaving 14 bases between them. The CDR3 contains 15 residues. Per germline, CDR1 SGHDN and CDR2 FVKESK. For the CDR3, the DNA is TGTGCCAGCAGCCAAAATCTTCTGGGACTCTATGGCTACACCTTC. As protein: CASSQNLLGLYGYTF.

The chain's CDR3 is CASSPMEGDNSPLHF. The CDR3 DNA is TGTGCCAGCAGCCCAATGGAGGGAGATAATTCACCCCTCCACTTT. The V and J genes are TRBV4-2 and TRBJ1-6, with no clear D. The CDR3 spans 15 residues. Germline assignment: CDR1 LGHNA and CDR2 YNFKEQ. Trimming pared 4 bases from V and 5 bases from J, leaving 12 bases between.

This sequence joins TRBV2 and TRBJ1-5; 8 bases fit TRBD1. The CDR3 has 14 residues. CDR1 and CDR2 (germline): SNHLY, FYNNEI. The junction had 6 bases not matched to a gene; V was cut back by 9 bases and J by 2 bases. This CDR3 is CASAGGRGNQPQHF. CDR3 nucleotides: TGTGCCAGTGCAGGGGGCCGGGGCAATCAGCCCCAGCATTTT.

This chain links TRBV4-1 with TRBJ2-1, with TRBD2 matching 9 bases. Trimming cost V 3 bases and J 5 bases; bases outside gene matches: 8. Germline-derived CDR1 and CDR2 are MGHRA and YSYEKL. The CDR3 has 16 amino acids. CDR3 coding DNA: TGCGCCAGCAGCCAGGCCCATCCTAGCGGGAACAATGAGCAGTTCTTC. Translated, it gives CASSQAHPSGNNEQFF.

Only one count was recorded for this clone. This chain connects TRBV18 to TRBJ1-2, with 9 bases matching TRBD1. Trimming removed 5 bases from V and 3 bases from J; junction bases left unmatched: 7. This CDR3 contains 15 residues. The germline V gene encodes CDR1 KGHSH and CDR2 LQKENI. In DNA, the CDR3 is TGTGCCAGCTCAACAGGACAGGGGACCTACTATGGCTACACCTTC. This codes for CASSTGQGTYYGYTF.

J is TRBJ1-2 and V is TRBV3-1 (or the pseudogene TRBV3-2); 7 bases are a match to TRBD1. Germline loops: CDR1 LGHDT, CDR2 YNNKEL (reference sequence). Trimming took 4 bases from V and 5 from J; bases not matched to a gene: 16. The CDR3 spans 17 residues. The CDR3 DNA reads as TGTGCCAGCAGCCGGTTCGCAATGAAAGGGGGCGGTTATGGCTACACCTTC. It translates to CASSRFAMKGGGYGYTF.

The V gene is TRBV18, the J gene TRBJ1-1; no clear D gene. The germline gives CDR1 KGHSH, CDR2 LQKENI. V lost 4 bases to trimming and J lost 3 bases, with 12 bases between them. The CDR3 runs 14 residues. Here the CDR3 reads CASSLVRLDTEAFF. The CDR3 DNA follows: TGTGCCAGCTCACTGGTCAGGCTGGACACTGAAGCTTTCTTT. Based on the CDR3 plus reference TRBV18 and TRBJ1-1, the full variable domain is NAGVMQNPRHLVRRRGQEARLRCSPMKGHSHVYWYRQLPEEGLKFMVYLQKENIIDESGMPKERFSAEFPKEGPSILRIQQVVRGDSAAYFCASSLVRLDTEAFFGQGTRLTVV.

The CDR3 spells CASGLLEPYNEQFF. DNA for the CDR3: TGTGCTAGTGGTTTGTTGGAGCCCTACAATGAGCAGTTCTTC. The chain recombines TRBV12-5 with TRBJ2-1, with no clear D. The CDR3 loop spans 14 amino acids. Trimming left V 2 bases short and J 2 bases short, with 7 bases between. The germline CDR1 and CDR2 sequences are LGHNT and FRNRAP.

The CDR3 nucleotides are TGTGCCACCAGTGACCCAAGGACAGGTCGGGAGACCCAGTACTTC. Translated, it gives CATSDPRTGRETQYF. The chain combines TRBV24-1 with TRBJ2-5; 7 bases are a match to TRBD1. The CDR3 has 15 residues. The V and J ends lost 4 bases and 5 bases, in that order; junction bases with no gene match: 9. Germline V lookup: CDR1 KGHDR, CDR2 SFDVKD.

The chain recombines TRBV19 with TRBJ1-3, with D possibly matching TRBD1 (5 bases). CDR1 and CDR2 (germline): LNHDA, SQIVND (reference sequence). The CDR3 extends over 15 amino acids. V was cut by 2 bases and J by 4 bases, with 12 bases left in between. Here the CDR3 reads CASSISQGRGNTIYF. The CDR3 DNA sequence: TGTGCCAGTAGTATAAGCCAGGGAAGAGGAAACACCATATATTTT.

The rearrangement joins TRBV19 to TRBJ2-1; 9 positions agree with TRBD1. The CDR3 loop spans 14 amino acids. Germline assignment: CDR1 LNHDA and CDR2 SQIVND (reference sequence). J lost 8 bases, V lost 3 bases, and 5 bases had no gene match. CDR3 region: CASSMGTGLHEQFF. CDR3 DNA sequence: TGTGCCAGTAGTATGGGGACAGGGCTTCATGAGCAGTTCTTC.

This clone has a handful of counts. This chain joins TRBV19 and TRBJ2-7, with 8 bases matching TRBD1. Per the germline V gene, CDR1 is LNHDA and CDR2 is SQIVND (reference sequence). This CDR3 has 14 residues. V gave up 6 bases and J gave up 0 bases; unmatched junction bases: 4. Here the CDR3 reads CASRRQGSSYEQYF. The CDR3 region has the DNA TGTGCCAGTAGAAGACAGGGGAGCTCCTACGAGCAGTACTTC.

This rearrangement joins TRBV5-5 to TRBJ2-3, with TRBD2 identical over 7 bases. The CDR3 is 16 amino acids. Losses at the gene ends were 4 bases for V and 4 bases for J; bases not matched to a gene: 12. Per germline, CDR1 SGHKS and CDR2 YYEKEE (reference sequence). The CDR3 spells CASSHVASGFSDTQYF. The CDR3 DNA is TGTGCCAGCAGCCATGTGGCTAGCGGCTTCTCAGATACGCAGTATTTT.

V usage is TRBV7-6 and J usage is TRBJ1-5; tentatively, D is TRBD1 (5 bases). Germline V gene data show CDR1 as SGHVS and CDR2 as FNYEAQ. Trimming removed 5 bases at V and 10 bases at J, with 15 bases between. The CDR3 runs 13 residues. The DNA for the CDR3 is TGTGCCAGCAGCACAGGTCCCCTCCAACCCCAGCATTTT. The encoded protein is CASSTGPLQPQHF. Using reference TRBV7-6 and TRBJ1-5 for the parts outside the CDR3, the full variable domain is GAGVSQSPRYKVTKRGQDVALRCDPISGHVSLYWYRQALGQGPEFLTYFNYEAQQDKSGLPNDRFSAERPEGSISTLTIQRTEQRDSAMYRCASSTGPLQPQHFGDGTRLSIL.

The chain's CDR3 is CASSSDRGNTIYF. The CDR3 DNA sequence: TGCGCCAGCAGCTCAGACAGGGGTAACACCATATATTTT. The chain couples TRBV5-1 to TRBJ1-3, with TRBD1 matching over 8 bases. The germline gives CDR1 SGHRS, CDR2 YFSETQ. V gave up 3 bases and J gave up 7 bases; unmatched junction bases: 3. The CDR3 runs 13 residues.

This chain links TRBV28 with TRBJ2-2; 9 bases fit TRBD2. This CDR3 has 18 residues. CDR1 and CDR2 from the germline V gene are MDHEN and SYDVKM. The trim removed 6 bases at V and 2 bases at J, leaving 13 bases unmatched. CDR3 loop: CASSFGFGGGVNTGELFF. As DNA, the CDR3 is TGTGCCAGCAGCTTCGGGTTTGGCGGGGGGGTTAACACCGGGGAGCTGTTTTTT.

This chain joins TRBV30 and TRBJ1-2; 7 bases line up with TRBD1. Germline values: CDR1 GTSNPN, CDR2 SVGIG (reference sequence). The ends lost 2 bases at V and 4 bases at J; junction bases unmatched: 7. This CDR3 has 14 amino acids. The CDR3 loop reads CAWSSTGSGYGYTF. The CDR3 DNA follows: TGTGCCTGGAGTTCGACAGGGTCAGGCTATGGCTACACCTTC.

This clone has only one observation. One base separates it from a far larger clone, so it is likely a read error. V and J are TRBV2 and TRBJ1-2, with D maybe TRBD1 (6 bases). V was cut by 5 bases and J by 4 bases, with 11 bases left in between. CDR3 length equals 13 residues. Germline V gene data show CDR1 as SNHLY and CDR2 as FYNNEI. The CDR3 nucleotides read TGTGCCAGCAGTTACAGGGACGGCTATGGCTACACCTTC. Its protein product is CASSYRDGYGYTF.

With regard to this clone: Different DNA sequences within this sample yield the same CDR3. The CDR3 region has the DNA TGTGCCACCAGTGACCCGGGACAGGCCCAAGAGACCCAGTACTTC. Amino acid sequence: CATSDPGQAQETQYF. V and J are TRBV24-1 and TRBJ2-5; 8 bases are shared with TRBD1. Trimming removed 4 bases from V and 1 base from J; junction bases left unmatched: 4. CDR1 and CDR2 (germline): KGHDR, SFDVKD. The CDR3 is 15 amino acids.

J is TRBJ2-1 and V is TRBV15, with 9 bases lining up with TRBD2. The CDR3 has 17 residues. From germline, CDR1 is LNHNV and CDR2 YYDKDF (reference sequence). J lost 4 bases, V lost 0 bases, and 7 bases had no gene match. The CDR3 DNA reads TGTGCCACCAGCAGAGATGAGGGCGGGGGGGTATACAATGAGCAGTTCTTC. Protein: CATSRDEGGGVYNEQFF.

J is TRBJ1-2 and V is TRBV27; 7 bases fit TRBD1. Looked up from germline, CDR1 is MNHEY and CDR2 is SMNVEV (reference sequence). V lost 10 bases, J lost 3 bases, and 8 bases stayed unmatched. There are 13 residues in the CDR3. CDR3 in amino acids: CAIRDSVYYGYTF. In nucleotides, the CDR3 is TGTGCCATAAGGGACAGCGTATACTATGGCTACACCTTC.

This chain connects TRBV7-3 to TRBJ2-5; TRBD1 matches at 7 bases. Trimming at V came to 5 bases and at J to 2 bases, leaving 2 bases not matched to a gene. This CDR3 is 13 amino acids long. Germline V gene data show CDR1 as SGHTA and CDR2 as FQGTGA. The CDR3 is CASSPGQQETQYF. In nucleotides, the CDR3 is TGTGCCAGCAGCCCGGGACAGCAAGAGACCCAGTACTTC.

The rearrangement joins TRBV18 to TRBJ1-4, with TRBD1 matching over 8 bases. This CDR3 contains 15 residues. J was trimmed by 6 bases and V by 3 bases; bases with no gene match: 6. Germline assignment: CDR1 KGHSH and CDR2 LQKENI. The chain's CDR3 is CASSPSGQADEKLFF. CDR3 DNA sequence: TGTGCCAGCTCACCGTCGGGACAGGCCGATGAAAAACTGTTTTTT.

The CDR3 bases are TGTGCCAGCAGAACCAACAGGGGAGAAGAGACCCAGTACTTC. This encodes CASRTNRGEETQYF. V and J are TRBV28 and TRBJ2-5; 7 nucleotides agree with TRBD1. With 6 bases clipped from V and 3 bases from J, the junction kept 7 bases outside the gene matches. The CDR3 has 14 residues. Germline CDR1 and CDR2: MDHEN and SYDVKM.

In its sample, this clone was seen a few times. This chain connects TRBV28 to TRBJ1-3; weak D call: TRBD1 (5 bases). This CDR3 comprises 17 residues. V dropped 10 bases and J dropped 0 bases, with 22 bases sitting between them. Germline assignment: CDR1 MDHEN and CDR2 SYDVKM. The CDR3 sequence is CANVTGGEMGSGNTIYF. The CDR3 DNA follows: TGTGCCAACGTTACGGGGGGGGAAATGGGCTCTGGAAACACCATATATTTT.

The chain couples TRBV27 to TRBJ2-2; 8 nucleotides match TRBD1. V lost 0 bases to trimming and J lost 4 bases; unmatched junction nucleotides: 4. In germline, CDR1 is MNHEY, CDR2 SMNVEV (reference sequence). This CDR3 has 16 amino acids. The CDR3 sequence: CASSLSGQGATGELFF. CDR3 bases: TGTGCCAGCAGTTTATCGGGGCAGGGGGCCACCGGGGAGCTGTTTTTT.

This chain joins TRBV27 and TRBJ2-7; the D gene is possibly TRBD2 (7 bases). Between the trimmed V and J ends, which lost 6 bases and 6 bases, there was a span of 15 bases. The CDR3 sequence is 13 residues long. Germline V gene sequence: CDR1 MNHEY, CDR2 SMNVEV (reference sequence). DNA of the CDR3: TGTGCCAGCAGCGTCGGGGGGCGCGGCGAGCAGTACTTC. Protein product: CASSVGGRGEQYF.

J is TRBJ2-7 and V is TRBV19, with D maybe TRBD2 (5 bases). Trimming stripped 5 bases from V and 2 bases from J, with 13 bases between. In germline, CDR1 is LNHDA, CDR2 SQIVND (reference sequence). This CDR3 region has 14 residues. CDR3 in amino acids: CASSAAGEPYEQYV. The CDR3 DNA sequence: TGTGCCAGTAGTGCAGCCGGGGAACCCTACGAGCAGTACGTC.